These 19 T cell receptor beta chains were all obtained from the same sample, sequenced in a study of cytomegalovirus exposure and HLA in healthy donors. PCR primers comprised 60 Vbeta and 13 Jbeta primers. Repertoires were generated with immunoSEQ multiplex PCR, while TCRdb's copy carries only in-frame clones and drops some. The data show fewer than 200,000 clones, 65% to 80% seen once. Source material: PBMCs. These receptors were collected from a man aged 35-49 years in good health and CMV-seronegative.

The gene calls are TRBV28 and TRBJ1-1; 11 bases match TRBD1. V shed 5 bases, J shed 0 bases, and the junction held 8 bases outside the gene matches. CDR1 is MDHEN and CDR2 is SYDVKM in the germline V gene. This CDR3 has 17 amino acids. The CDR3 DNA is TGTGCCAGCAGTCCCCGAGGGACAGGGGGTATGAACACTGAAGCTTTCTTT. This codes for CASSPRGTGGMNTEAFF. Combining the CDR3 with reference TRBV28 and TRBJ1-1 gives the whole variable domain DVKVTQSSRYLVKRTGEKVFLECVQDMDHENMFWYRQDPGLGLRLIYFSYDVKMKEKGDIPEGYSVSREKKERFSLILESASTNQTSMYLCASSPRGTGGMNTEAFFGQGTRLTVV.

V gene TRBV19 combines with J gene TRBJ2-7; 12 nucleotides match TRBD2. The V segment lost 5 bases and the J segment 4 bases; nucleotides outside the gene matches: 21. In germline, CDR1 is LNHDA, CDR2 SQIVND (reference sequence). The CDR3 loop spans 20 amino acids. Here the CDR3 reads CASSRKLLAGGLLVNYEQYF. The CDR3 DNA reads TGTGCCAGTAGTCGAAAGTTACTAGCGGGAGGCCTCCTTGTCAATTACGAGCAGTACTTC.

This chain connects TRBV29-1 to TRBJ1-2, with 10 bases that match TRBD1. V lost 6 bases to trimming and J lost 4 bases; unmatched junction nucleotides: 5. This CDR3 has 13 residues. The germline V gene has CDR1 SQVTM and CDR2 ANQGSEA. The chain's CDR3 is CSVAGTGAYGYTF. CDR3 DNA: TGCAGCGTGGCCGGGACAGGGGCCTATGGCTACACCTTC.

This rearrangement joins TRBV15 to TRBJ1-4, with D possibly matching TRBD1 (5 bases). V shed 5 bases and J shed 2 bases, with 9 bases lying between them. The CDR3 is made up of 14 amino acids. From germline, CDR1 is LNHNV and CDR2 YYDKDF (reference sequence). In nucleotides, the CDR3 is TGTGCCACCAGCCATGGGGGGACTAATGAAAAACTGTTTTTT. Encoded protein: CATSHGGTNEKLFF.

V gene TRBV7-9 combines with J gene TRBJ2-7; D is undetermined. This CDR3 comprises 12 residues. The V end lost 0 bases, the J end lost 7 bases, and 7 bases lay between the germline ends. Germline CDR1 and CDR2: SEHNR and FQNEAQ (reference sequence). CDR3 sequence: CASSLARQEQYF. The CDR3 DNA follows: TGTGCCAGCAGCTTAGCCCGACAAGAGCAGTACTTC.

This clone was picked up a small number of times. This chain uses TRBV2 with TRBJ2-3, with TRBD2 as a possible D gene (5 bases). V shed 6 bases and J shed 0 bases, with 7 bases lying between them. The CDR3 is 13 residues long. CDR1 is SNHLY and CDR2 is FYNNEI in the germline V gene. The CDR3 protein is CASSGVSTDTQYF. CDR3 coding DNA: TGTGCCAGCAGCGGGGTTAGCACAGATACGCAGTATTTT. Complete variable domain (other parts from reference TRBV2 and TRBJ2-3): EPEVTQTPSHQVTQMGQEVILRCVPISNHLYFYWYRQILGQKVEFLVSFYNNEISEKSEIFDDQFSVERPDGSNFTLKIRSTKLEDSAMYFCASSGVSTDTQYFGPGTRLTVL.

This chain connects TRBV19 to TRBJ2-3, with 9 bases matching TRBD1. CDR3 length: 15 amino acids. In germline, CDR1 is LNHDA, CDR2 SQIVND (reference sequence). The J segment lost 2 bases and the V segment lost 3 bases, leaving 3 bases of the junction unmatched. The CDR3 here is CASSMGQGPTDTQYF. CDR3 DNA: TGTGCCAGTAGTATGGGACAGGGCCCCACAGATACGCAGTATTTT.

This clone was seen a handful of times. CDR3 DNA: TGCGCCAGCAGCCACGGACTAGCGGGAGGTCATGAGCAGTTCTTC. Its protein is CASSHGLAGGHEQFF. V gene TRBV4-3 combines with J gene TRBJ2-1; 14 bases agree with TRBD2. The CDR3 has 15 amino acids. V lost 3 bases to trimming and J lost 8 bases; unmatched junction nucleotides: 3. Germline V gene data show CDR1 as LGHNA and CDR2 as YSLEER.

The rearrangement uses TRBV15 and TRBJ2-3, with TRBD1 identical over 7 bases. Germline assignment: CDR1 LNHNV and CDR2 YYDKDF (reference sequence). The length of the CDR3 is 14 residues. V trimming: 2 bases; J trimming: 6 bases; junction bases outside the gene matches: 5. The CDR3 bases are TGTGCCACCAGCAGAAGACAGGGAGCGGATACGCAGTATTTT. It codes for CATSRRQGADTQYF. The variable domain in full, with the rest retrieved from reference TRBV15 and TRBJ2-3, is DAMVIQNPRYQVTQFGKPVTLSCSQTLNHNVMYWYQQKSSQAPKLLFHYYDKDFNNEADTPDNFQSRRPNTSFCFLDIRSPGLGDTAMYLCATSRRQGADTQYFGPGTRLTVL.

V and J are TRBV7-8 and TRBJ1-3; no firm D call. The CDR3 extends over 15 amino acids. Between the trimmed V and J ends, which lost 9 bases and 0 bases, there was a span of 15 bases. CDR1 and CDR2 (germline): SGHVS, FQNEAQ. CDR3 residues: CASREVGSSGNTIYF. DNA of the CDR3: TGTGCCAGTCGAGAGGTTGGGTCCTCTGGAAACACCATATATTTT.

The chain couples TRBV2 to TRBJ2-7; 12 bases align to TRBD2. The junction had 6 bases not matched to a gene; V was cut back by 5 bases and J by 1 base. The germline gives CDR1 SNHLY, CDR2 FYNNEI. The CDR3 covers 16 residues. Here the CDR3 reads CASSSRLAGVSYEQYF. CDR3 DNA: TGTGCCAGCAGTTCGCGACTAGCGGGAGTGTCCTACGAGCAGTACTTC.

This chain uses TRBV5-6 with TRBJ1-2; 12 nucleotides agree with TRBD1. The CDR3 has 16 residues. With 0 bases clipped from V and 7 bases from J, the junction kept 7 bases outside the gene matches. The germline CDR1 and CDR2 sequences are SGHDT and YYEEEE. This CDR3 is CASSLEGQGAPGGYTF. The CDR3 region has the DNA TGTGCCAGCAGCTTGGAGGGACAGGGGGCGCCGGGTGGCTACACCTTC. The full variable domain, completed using reference TRBV5-6 and TRBJ1-2, is DAGVTQSPTHLIKTRGQQVTLRCSPKSGHDTVSWYQQALGQGPQFIFQYYEEEERQRGNFPDRFSGHQFPNYSSELNVNALLLGDSALYLCASSLEGQGAPGGYTFGSGTRLTVV.

The rearrangement links TRBV5-8 to TRBJ2-6, with D perhaps matching TRBD2 (7 bases). The germline V gene has CDR1 SGHTS and CDR2 YDEGEE. The V end lost 4 bases, the J end lost 2 bases, and 13 bases lay between the germline ends. The CDR3 runs 16 residues. The CDR3 DNA is TGTGCCAGCAGCGGGGGGGCCTTACCTGGGGCCAACGTCCTGACTTTC. Amino acid sequence: CASSGGALPGANVLTF.

The chain has TRBV7-9 and TRBJ2-5; possible D gene TRBD2, 5 bases. Near its end, the DNA agrees better with TRBJ2-7, so the J call may be wrong. The CDR3 contains 13 residues. Per the germline V gene, CDR1 is SEHNR and CDR2 is FQNEAQ (reference sequence). CDR3: CASSLTREREQYF. In DNA form, the CDR3 reads TGTGCCAGCAGCTTAACGAGGGAGCGCGAGCAGTACTTC.

The V and J genes are TRBV11-2 and TRBJ2-2; the D gene is possibly TRBD2 (6 bases). V lost 5 bases, J lost 6 bases, and 16 bases lay in between. The CDR3 runs 15 residues. CDR1 is SGHAT, CDR2 FQNNGV, per germline. CDR3 region: CASSPNLASAGELFF. The CDR3 nucleotides read TGTGCCAGCAGCCCCAATCTAGCGTCCGCCGGGGAGCTGTTTTTT.

This clone has more than one count but fewer than ten. DNA of the CDR3: TGTGCCAGCAGCTTAGTCGGCGGGAGTGGCTACGAGCAGTACTTC. It specifies CASSLVGGSGYEQYF. The chain links TRBV7-6 to TRBJ2-7; TRBD2 agrees at 7 bases. Germline V gives CDR1 SGHVS, CDR2 FNYEAQ. This CDR3 is 15 amino acids long. V lost 1 base, J lost 3 bases, and 6 bases stayed unmatched.

V is TRBV5-6 and J is TRBJ2-2; TRBD2 matches at 9 bases. J lost 3 bases, V lost 3 bases, and 15 bases had no gene match. Germline lookup yields CDR1 SGHDT and CDR2 YYEEEE. The CDR3 runs 19 residues. CDR3 sequence reads: CASSSLTTLAGLDTGELFF. The CDR3 DNA sequence: TGTGCCAGCAGCTCCCTCACCACCCTAGCGGGACTCGACACCGGGGAGCTGTTTTTT.

The J gene is TRBJ2-7, the V gene TRBV5-1; 14 nucleotides align to TRBD2. Unmatched junction bases numbered 7, after V lost 4 bases and J lost 4 bases. The germline V gene has CDR1 SGHRS and CDR2 YFSETQ. The CDR3 covers 16 residues. CDR3: CASSAGTSGSGYEQYF. The DNA of the CDR3 is TGCGCCAGCAGCGCCGGGACTAGCGGGAGTGGGTACGAGCAGTACTTC.

The V gene is TRBV5-1, the J gene TRBJ2-7, with 10 bases matching TRBD1. The CDR3 extends over 15 amino acids. Germline V gene lookup returns CDR1 SGHRS and CDR2 YFSETQ. V was pared by 3 bases and J by 3 bases, with 6 bases of the junction left unmatched. CDR3 amino acids: CASSYPGQGLYEQYF. In DNA, the CDR3 is TGCGCCAGCAGCTATCCGGGACAGGGGCTCTACGAGCAGTACTTC. Filled out from reference TRBV5-1 and TRBJ2-7, the complete variable domain reads KAGVTQTPRYLIKTRGQQVTLSCSPISGHRSVSWYQQTPGQGLQFLFEYFSETQRNKGNFPGRFSGRQFSNSRSEMNVSTLELGDSALYLCASSYPGQGLYEQYFGPGTRLTVT.